The 28 T cell receptor beta chains reported below all come from one sample, sequenced in a study of cytomegalovirus exposure and HLA in healthy donors. A multiplex PCR was run with 60 Vbeta primers and 13 Jbeta primers. Here immunoSEQ multiplex PCR was the method, and the copy in TCRdb shows in-frame clones only, minus some. This table holds around 150,000 clones, over 75% found once. The sequenced sample consisted of PBMCs. The receptors derive from a male donor in good health and CMV-seronegative.

Here the CDR3 reads CASSLQQGYYEQYF. DNA for the CDR3: TGTGCCAGCAGCCTACAACAGGGATACTACGAGCAGTACTTC. The chain carries TRBV7-9 and TRBJ2-7; possibly TRBD1 for D (6 bases). CDR1 is SEHNR, CDR2 FQNEAQ, per germline (reference sequence). This CDR3 has 14 amino acids. Between the trimmed V and J ends, which lost 5 bases and 3 bases, there was a span of 14 bases.

The CDR3 is CASSLELSGEQFF. The CDR3 coding sequence is TGTGCCAGCAGCTTAGAATTGAGTGGTGAGCAGTTCTTC. The chain recombines TRBV11-2 with TRBJ2-1; D is ambiguous. The V gene lost 0 bases and the J gene lost 9 bases, with 9 bases spanning the gap. Per the germline V gene, CDR1 is SGHAT and CDR2 is FQNNGV. This CDR3 is 13 amino acids long.

DNA of the CDR3: TGTGCCAGTAGTATGGACAGGCCTACAACTAATGAAAAACTGTTTTTT. Protein sequence: CASSMDRPTTNEKLFF. V gene TRBV19 combines with J gene TRBJ1-4; 7 bases are shared with TRBD1. The CDR3 length is 16 residues. CDR1 is LNHDA, CDR2 SQIVND, per germline (reference sequence). The V segment lost 3 bases and the J segment 0 bases; nucleotides outside the gene matches: 4.

The chain recombines TRBV12-5 with TRBJ2-1; 9 nucleotides match TRBD2. The V gene end was trimmed by 4 bases and the J gene end by 1 base; junction bases not matched to a gene: 8. Germline CDR1 is LGHNT and CDR2 is FRNRAP. This CDR3 spans 17 amino acids. Written as DNA, the CDR3 is TGTGCTAGTGGTTCCCGAGGGAGCGGGGGGTCCTACAATGAGCAGTTCTTC. Translating gives CASGSRGSGGSYNEQFF.

This clone was observed once. This sequence joins TRBV14 and TRBJ2-7, with no clear D. Per germline, CDR1 SGHDN and CDR2 FVKESK. The V and J ends lost 1 base and 3 bases respectively, with 13 bases between them. The CDR3 is 15 residues long. Written as DNA, the CDR3 is TGTGCCAGCAGCCAAGTTGCCAGTCGCAGCTACGAGCAGTACTTC. Protein product: CASSQVASRSYEQYF.

The V and J genes are TRBV5-1 and TRBJ1-1; a possible D gene is TRBD1 (6 bases). Germline-derived CDR1 and CDR2 are SGHRS and YFSETQ. CDR3 length: 16 residues. The V end was cut by 4 bases, the J end by 1 base, with 17 bases between. CDR3 coding DNA: TGCGCCAGCAGCCCCGGGACCCAGGGGTCGAACACTGAAGCTTTCTTT. Residues: CASSPGTQGSNTEAFF.

In this sample, this clone turned up once. The chain combines TRBV7-3 with TRBJ2-6; 9 nucleotides match TRBD1. Germline V gene lookup returns CDR1 SGHTA and CDR2 FQGTGA. The CDR3 extends over 20 amino acids. Trimming took 4 bases from V and 1 from J; bases not matched to a gene: 14. The CDR3, as DNA: TGTGCCAGCAGCTCCCCGGGACAGGGAATCCTGTCGTCTGGGGCCAACGTCCTGACTTTC. This sequence encodes CASSSPGQGILSSGANVLTF.

The chain recombines TRBV18 with TRBJ2-3, with TRBD2 matching 10 bases. With 6 bases clipped from V and 3 bases from J, the junction kept 9 bases outside the gene matches. Germline V gene lookup returns CDR1 KGHSH and CDR2 LQKENI. The CDR3 covers 16 residues. CDR3 protein: CASSPKAGLATDTQYF. The CDR3 nucleotides read TGTGCCAGCTCCCCAAAGGCGGGACTAGCGACAGATACGCAGTATTTT.

The chain uses TRBV5-1 and TRBJ1-3, with a weak D call TRBD1 (5 bases). CDR3 length equals 15 residues. The germline V and J ends were trimmed by 0 bases and 0 bases, with 7 bases remaining between them. Germline CDR1 is SGHRS and CDR2 is YFSETQ. The CDR3: CASSLAGYSGNTIYF. The CDR3 DNA reads TGCGCCAGCAGCTTGGCAGGGTACTCTGGAAACACCATATATTTT.

This clone came up once. The chain uses TRBV18 and TRBJ2-1, with 10 bases fitting TRBD2. Germline lookup yields CDR1 KGHSH and CDR2 LQKENI. The V gene end was trimmed by 6 bases and the J gene end by 10 bases; junction bases not matched to a gene: 15. This CDR3 has 16 residues. The chain's CDR3 is CASSLVRPSGSREQFF. CDR3 DNA: TGTGCCAGCTCCCTAGTTCGGCCTAGCGGGAGCCGGGAGCAGTTCTTC.

The chain has TRBV30 and TRBJ2-3; 10 bases match TRBD2. The length of the CDR3 is 12 residues. V gave up 3 bases and J gave up 13 bases; unmatched junction bases: 7. From germline, CDR1 is GTSNPN and CDR2 SVGIG (reference sequence). The CDR3 here is CAWRPPSGSEYF. DNA for the CDR3: TGTGCCTGGAGACCACCTAGCGGGAGTGAGTATTTT.

CDR3 sequence: CASSRQGHHGYTF. CDR3 coding DNA: TGTGCCAGCAGCCGACAGGGTCATCATGGCTACACCTTC. The rearrangement joins TRBV6-1 to TRBJ1-2; TRBD1 matches 7 bases. The V and J ends lost 6 bases and 6 bases, in that order; junction bases with no gene match: 7. Germline CDR1 and CDR2: MNHNS and SASEGT. CDR3 size: 13 residues.

V is TRBV19 and J is TRBJ2-1; possible D gene TRBD2, 5 bases. Germline V gene data show CDR1 as LNHDA and CDR2 as SQIVND (reference sequence). V was clipped by 0 bases and J by 6 bases, with 6 bases between them. The CDR3 covers 13 residues. CDR3 region: CASSIDSANEQFF. CDR3 bases: TGTGCCAGTAGTATAGATAGCGCCAATGAGCAGTTCTTC.

This clone was seen more than once but under ten times. The genes are TRBV7-2 and TRBJ1-5; D remains ambiguous. The V gene lost 4 bases and the J gene lost 2 bases, with 15 bases spanning the gap. Per the germline V gene, CDR1 is SGHTA and CDR2 is FQGNSA. CDR3 size: 16 residues. The CDR3: CASSSVGGFGNQPQHF. CDR3 sequence (DNA): TGTGCCAGCAGCTCCGTGGGAGGGTTCGGCAATCAGCCCCAGCATTTT.

The chain combines TRBV29-1 with TRBJ2-6; D not certain. This CDR3 region has 15 residues. In germline, CDR1 is SQVTM, CDR2 ANQGSEA. V lost 5 bases and J 0 bases, leaving 11 bases between the germline ends. CDR3: CSVKIDSSGANVLTF. In DNA form, the CDR3 reads TGCAGCGTTAAAATCGACTCCTCTGGGGCCAACGTCCTGACTTTC.

This chain connects TRBV5-4 to TRBJ1-4; 9 bases map to TRBD1. J lost 0 bases, V lost 4 bases, and 7 bases had no gene match. CDR1 is SGHNT, CDR2 YYREEE, per germline (reference sequence). This CDR3 spans 17 amino acids. The CDR3 DNA sequence: TGTGCCAGCAGCAAGGGACAGGGAGGGGCAACTAATGAAAAACTGTTTTTT. Its protein product is CASSKGQGGATNEKLFF.

The chain joins TRBV5-1 to TRBJ2-5; 7 bases fit TRBD1. V lost 2 bases and J lost 5; bases outside the gene matches: 6. The germline V gene has CDR1 SGHRS and CDR2 YFSETQ. The CDR3 has 14 residues. DNA of the CDR3: TGCGCCAGCAGCTTCAAGGGGGCAGGGGAGACCCAGTACTTC. As protein: CASSFKGAGETQYF.

This clone was counted a few times. The chain recombines TRBV6-4 with TRBJ2-1; the match to TRBD2 covers 10 bases. Germline lookup yields CDR1 MRHNA and CDR2 SNTAGT. Trimming took 2 bases from V and 8 from J; bases not matched to a gene: 6. This CDR3 is 15 amino acids long. The CDR3 bases are TGTGCCAGCAGTGACACGGCTAGCGGGAGCGATGAGCAGTTCTTC. Translated: CASSDTASGSDEQFF.

The V gene is TRBV6-6, the J gene TRBJ1-2, with TRBD1 matching 10 bases. The CDR3 runs 16 residues. The junction had 4 bases not matched to a gene; V was cut back by 0 bases and J by 3 bases. The germline CDR1 and CDR2 sequences are MNHNY and SVGAGI (reference sequence). In nucleotides, the CDR3 is TGTGCCAGCAGTTACTCGAGACAGGGGGCGGACTATGGCTACACCTTC. It yields the protein CASSYSRQGADYGYTF.

The rearrangement joins TRBV9 to TRBJ1-5, with D perhaps matching TRBD1 (6 bases). Trimming cost V 0 bases and J 2 bases, with 6 bases left between them. The CDR3 totals 14 residues. Germline V gene data show CDR1 as SGDLS and CDR2 as YYNGEE. CDR3 in DNA: TGTGCCAGCAGCGTAGAGGGGGGCAATCAGCCCCAGCATTTT. Its translation: CASSVEGGNQPQHF.

This clone was counted a few times. The chain combines TRBV5-1 with TRBJ1-1; TRBD1 matches 7 bases. The CDR3 has 14 residues. The ends lost 0 bases at V and 6 bases at J; junction bases unmatched: 5. CDR1 and CDR2 (germline): SGHRS, YFSETQ. The CDR3 here is CASSLAAGGSEAFF. The CDR3 coding sequence is TGCGCCAGCAGCTTGGCGGCAGGGGGGTCTGAAGCTTTCTTT.

V usage is TRBV4-1 and J usage is TRBJ1-2; D may be TRBD1 (6 bases). From germline, CDR1 is MGHRA and CDR2 YSYEKL. This CDR3 region has 15 residues. Trimming shortened V by 0 bases and J by 3 bases, and 11 bases separated the two germline ends. CDR3 nucleotide sequence: TGCGCCAGCAGCCAAGAGGGGGGGGGCGACTATGGCTACACCTTC. It codes for CASSQEGGGDYGYTF.

CDR3 in amino acids: CASSYNKNTEAFF. The CDR3, as DNA: TGTGCCAGCAGCTACAACAAGAACACTGAAGCTTTCTTT. The V gene is TRBV7-2, the J gene TRBJ1-1; D unclear. This CDR3 has 13 residues. CDR1 is SGHTA and CDR2 is FQGNSA in the germline V gene. V was trimmed by 4 bases and J by 1 base, leaving 7 bases between them.

This sequence joins TRBV4-3 and TRBJ1-4; D unclear. V was clipped by 0 bases and J by 10 bases, with 15 bases between them. Germline values: CDR1 LGHNA, CDR2 YSLEER. CDR3 length equals 15 residues. Here the CDR3 reads CASSQENDGRGKLFF. The CDR3, as DNA: TGCGCCAGCAGCCAAGAAAACGATGGCCGGGGAAAACTGTTTTTT.

The genes are TRBV6-1 and TRBJ1-1, with D tentatively TRBD1 (5 bases). This CDR3 has 14 residues. V was cut by 3 bases and J by 0 bases, with 8 bases left in between. Germline V gene lookup returns CDR1 MNHNS and CDR2 SASEGT. The CDR3 region has the DNA TGTGCCAGCAGTGATCAGGGAATGAACACTGAAGCTTTCTTT. Translation: CASSDQGMNTEAFF.

The chain joins TRBV6-1 to TRBJ2-7, with 10 bases fitting TRBD1. V shed 3 bases and J 2 bases; nucleotides not matched to a gene: 7. The CDR3 contains 16 residues. Germline V gene data show CDR1 as MNHNS and CDR2 as SASEGT. The CDR3 sequence: CASSETMTGGPYEQYF. The CDR3 DNA reads as TGTGCCAGCAGTGAGACAATGACAGGGGGCCCCTACGAGCAGTACTTC.

The chain links TRBV11-2 to TRBJ1-1; D is ambiguous. Trimming pared 3 bases from V and 6 bases from J, leaving 14 bases between. Germline V CDR1 and CDR2: SGHAT, FQNNGV. The CDR3 length is 14 residues. The CDR3: CASSFPPYTPEAFF. CDR3 DNA: TGTGCCAGCAGCTTCCCCCCATACACCCCTGAAGCTTTCTTT.

Written as DNA, the CDR3 is TGTGCCAGCAGCAACCCTCTAGCGGGAGGCGCCCCCAATGAGCAGTTCTTC. Translation: CASSNPLAGGAPNEQFF. The J gene is TRBJ2-1, the V gene TRBV7-3; 11 bases align to TRBD2. With 5 bases clipped from V and 6 bases from J, the junction kept 12 bases outside the gene matches. CDR3 length: 17 amino acids. Per the germline V gene, CDR1 is SGHTA and CDR2 is FQGTGA. The whole variable domain, remainder taken from reference TRBV7-3 and TRBJ2-1, is GAGVSQTPSNKVTEKGKYVELRCDPISGHTALYWYRQSLGQGPEFLIYFQGTGAADDSGLPNDRFFAVRPEGSVSTLKIQRTERGDSAVYLCASSNPLAGGAPNEQFFGPGTRLTVL.